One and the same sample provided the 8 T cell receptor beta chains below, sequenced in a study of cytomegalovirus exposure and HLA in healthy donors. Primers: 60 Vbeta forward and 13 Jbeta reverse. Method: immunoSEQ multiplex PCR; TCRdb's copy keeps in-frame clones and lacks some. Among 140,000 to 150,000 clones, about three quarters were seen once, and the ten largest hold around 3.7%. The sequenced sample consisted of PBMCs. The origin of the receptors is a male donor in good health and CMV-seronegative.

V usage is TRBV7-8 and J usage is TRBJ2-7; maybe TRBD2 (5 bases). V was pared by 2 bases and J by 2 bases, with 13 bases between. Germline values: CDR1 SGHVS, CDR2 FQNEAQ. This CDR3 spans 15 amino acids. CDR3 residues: CASSLMRASAYEQYF. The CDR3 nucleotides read TGTGCCAGCAGCTTAATGCGGGCGTCCGCCTACGAGCAGTACTTC.

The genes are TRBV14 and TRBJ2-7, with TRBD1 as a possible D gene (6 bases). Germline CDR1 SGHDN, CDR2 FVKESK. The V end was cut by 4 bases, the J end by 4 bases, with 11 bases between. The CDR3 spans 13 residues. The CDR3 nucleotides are TGTGCCAGCAGCCCCCAAGGACAGTACGAGCAGTACTTC. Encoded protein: CASSPQGQYEQYF.

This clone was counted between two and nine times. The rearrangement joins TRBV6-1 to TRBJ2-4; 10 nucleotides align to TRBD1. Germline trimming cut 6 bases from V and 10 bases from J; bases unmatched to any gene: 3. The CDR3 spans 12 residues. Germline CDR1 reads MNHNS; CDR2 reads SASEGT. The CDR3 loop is CASRTGGGIQYF. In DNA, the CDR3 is TGTGCCAGCAGGACAGGGGGCGGGATTCAGTACTTC.

The CDR3 nucleotides are TGTGCCAGCAGCTTCGTGGGGGCGCGAACCGGGGAGCTGTTTTTT. Residues: CASSFVGARTGELFF. This chain links TRBV11-3 with TRBJ2-2; a possible D gene is TRBD1 (6 bases). Deletions cut 3 bases from V and 5 bases from J, with 13 bases between. The V gene's germline CDR1 is SGHNT and CDR2 YENEEA. The CDR3 loop spans 15 amino acids. The complete variable domain, with remaining parts taken from reference TRBV11-3 and TRBJ2-2, reads EAGVVQSPRYKIIEKKQPVAFWCNPISGHNTLYWYLQNLGQGPELLIRYENEEAVDDSQLPKDRFSAERLKGVDSTLKIQPAELGDSAVYLCASSFVGARTGELFFGEGSRLTVL.

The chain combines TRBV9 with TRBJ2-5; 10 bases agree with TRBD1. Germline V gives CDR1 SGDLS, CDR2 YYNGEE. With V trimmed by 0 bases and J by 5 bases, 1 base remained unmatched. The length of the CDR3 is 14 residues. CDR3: CASSVGGQGETQYF. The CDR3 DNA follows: TGTGCCAGCAGCGTAGGGGGACAGGGGGAGACCCAGTACTTC.

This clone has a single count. CDR3 DNA sequence: TGTGCCAGCAGCGTCACCCCGACTAGCGGGAGGGCGTTGGGGAATGAGCAGTTCTTC. Translation: CASSVTPTSGRALGNEQFF. This chain connects TRBV9 to TRBJ2-1, with TRBD2 matching over 14 bases. Germline CDR1 reads SGDLS; CDR2 reads YYNGEE. After removal of 2 bases from V and 7 bases from J, the junction contained 14 bases not matched to a gene. This CDR3 spans 19 amino acids. Combining the CDR3 with reference TRBV9 and TRBJ2-1 gives the whole variable domain DSGVTQTPKHLITATGQRVTLRCSPRSGDLSVYWYQQSLDQGLQFLIQYYNGEERAKGNILERFSAQQFPDLHSELNLSSLELGDSALYFCASSVTPTSGRALGNEQFFGPGTRLTVL.

The CDR3 DNA is TGTGCCAGCAGTCAGTTATATGGACAGGGCCATGATGGCTACACCTTC. Its translation: CASSQLYGQGHDGYTF. J is TRBJ1-2 and V is TRBV2, with 8 bases aligning to TRBD1. Germline loops: CDR1 SNHLY, CDR2 FYNNEI. This CDR3 has 16 residues. J gave up 6 bases and V 5 bases, and 14 bases lay outside the gene matches. Full variable domain (rest looked up from reference TRBV2 and TRBJ1-2): EPEVTQTPSHQVTQMGQEVILRCVPISNHLYFYWYRQILGQKVEFLVSFYNNEISEKSEIFDDQFSVERPDGSNFTLKIRSTKLEDSAMYFCASSQLYGQGHDGYTFGSGTRLTVV.

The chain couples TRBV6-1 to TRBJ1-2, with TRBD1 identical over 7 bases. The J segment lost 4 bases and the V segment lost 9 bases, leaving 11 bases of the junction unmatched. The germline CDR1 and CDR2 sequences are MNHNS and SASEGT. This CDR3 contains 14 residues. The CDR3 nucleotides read TGTGCCAGTAGAGAAGGACAGGAGACCTATGGCTACACCTTC. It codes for CASREGQETYGYTF.